The T cell receptor beta chain described here comes from a study of ipilimumab plus nivolumab after autologous stem cell transplantation. For the study at large: DLBCL patients had primary refractory or relapsed disease.

As concerns this clone: Its specificity is not known.

This CDR3 region has 14 residues. The V gene's germline CDR1 is MRHNA and CDR2 SNTAGT. V was pared by 2 bases and J by 5 bases, with 7 bases between. Some clones are missing from TCRdb's copy, which holds only in-frame ones; the method was immunoSEQ multiplex PCR. Of 15,000 to 20,000 clones in the sample, about 80% were seen once. Regarding the study as a whole: TCR repertoire, Treg phenotype and gut microbiota reportedly support more study of this approach.

Starting 14 to 28 days after autologous transplant, ipilimumab 1 mg/kg was given. Through week 26, nivolumab 3 mg/kg IV was given weeks 1, 4, 7, 10, then biweekly. The chain couples TRBV6-4 to TRBJ1-6; D is possibly TRBD1 (6 bases). Sequenced here: PBMCs, sampled in a trial of ipilimumab plus nivolumab as post-transplant consolidation. The TCR originated in a male donor with diffuse large B-cell lymphoma. CDR3 residues: CASSDGTNNSPLHF. The CDR3 DNA reads TGTGCCAGCAGTGACGGGACAAATAATTCACCCCTCCACTTT.